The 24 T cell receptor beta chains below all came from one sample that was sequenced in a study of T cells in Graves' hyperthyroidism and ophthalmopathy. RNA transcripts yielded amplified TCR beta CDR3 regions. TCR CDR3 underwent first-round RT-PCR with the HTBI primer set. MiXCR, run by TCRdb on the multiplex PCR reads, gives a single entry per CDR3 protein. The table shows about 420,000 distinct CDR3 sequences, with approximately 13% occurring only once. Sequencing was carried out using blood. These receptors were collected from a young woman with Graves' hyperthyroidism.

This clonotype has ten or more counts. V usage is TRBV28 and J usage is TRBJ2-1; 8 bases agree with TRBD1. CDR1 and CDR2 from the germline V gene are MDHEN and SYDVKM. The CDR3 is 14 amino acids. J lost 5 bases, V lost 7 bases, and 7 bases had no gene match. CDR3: CASTDRGENNEQFF. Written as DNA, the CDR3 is TGTGCCAGCACCGACAGGGGAGAAAACAATGAGCAGTTCTTC.

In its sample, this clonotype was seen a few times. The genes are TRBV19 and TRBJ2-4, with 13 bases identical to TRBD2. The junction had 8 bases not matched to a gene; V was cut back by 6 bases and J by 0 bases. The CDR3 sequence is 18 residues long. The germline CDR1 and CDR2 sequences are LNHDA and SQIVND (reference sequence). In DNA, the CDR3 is TGTGCCAGTAGCGGACTAGCGGGAGTTACCCTAGCCAAAAACATTCAGTACTTC. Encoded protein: CASSGLAGVTLAKNIQYF.

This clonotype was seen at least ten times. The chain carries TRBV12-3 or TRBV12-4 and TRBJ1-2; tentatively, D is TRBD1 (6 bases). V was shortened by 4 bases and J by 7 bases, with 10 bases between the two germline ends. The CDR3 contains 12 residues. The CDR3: CASSSQGFGYTF. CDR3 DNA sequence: TGTGCCAGCAGTTCCCAGGGGTTTGGCTACACCTTC.

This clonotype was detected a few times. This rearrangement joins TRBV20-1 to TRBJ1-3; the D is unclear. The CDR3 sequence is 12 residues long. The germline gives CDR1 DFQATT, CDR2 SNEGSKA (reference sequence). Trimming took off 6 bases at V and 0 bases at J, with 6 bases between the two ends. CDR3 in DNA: TGCAGTGCCGATCGCTCTGGAAACACCATATATTTT. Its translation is CSADRSGNTIYF.

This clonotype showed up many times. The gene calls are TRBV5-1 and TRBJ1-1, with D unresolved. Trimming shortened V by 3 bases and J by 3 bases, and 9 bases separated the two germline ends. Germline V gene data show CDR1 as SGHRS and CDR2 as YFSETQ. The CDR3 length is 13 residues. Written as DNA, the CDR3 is TGCGCCAGCAGCTGGGGTGAGGACACTGAAGCTTTCTTT. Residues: CASSWGEDTEAFF.

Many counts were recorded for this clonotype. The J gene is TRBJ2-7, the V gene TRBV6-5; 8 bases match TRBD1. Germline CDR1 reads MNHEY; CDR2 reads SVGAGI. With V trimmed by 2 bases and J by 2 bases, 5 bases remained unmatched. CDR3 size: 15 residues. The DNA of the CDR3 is TGTGCCAGCAGTTACCGAGACAGGGGTGCCTACGAGCAGTACTTC. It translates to CASSYRDRGAYEQYF.

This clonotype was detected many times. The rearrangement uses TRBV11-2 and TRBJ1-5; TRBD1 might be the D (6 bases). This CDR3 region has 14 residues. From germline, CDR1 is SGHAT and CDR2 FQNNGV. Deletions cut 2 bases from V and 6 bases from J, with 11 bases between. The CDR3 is CASSLNREGQPQHF. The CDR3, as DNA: TGTGCCAGCAGCTTAAACAGGGAGGGTCAGCCCCAGCATTTT. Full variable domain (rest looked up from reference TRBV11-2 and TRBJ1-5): EAGVAQSPRYKIIEKRQSVAFWCNPISGHATLYWYQQILGQGPKLLIQFQNNGVVDDSQLPKDRFSAERLKGVDSTLKIQPAKLEDSAVYLCASSLNREGQPQHFGDGTRLSIL.

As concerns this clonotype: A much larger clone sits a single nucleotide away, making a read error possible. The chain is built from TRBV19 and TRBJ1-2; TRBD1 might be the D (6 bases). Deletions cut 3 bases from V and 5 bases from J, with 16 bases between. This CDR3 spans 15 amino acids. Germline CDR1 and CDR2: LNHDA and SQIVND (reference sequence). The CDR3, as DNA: TGTGCCAGTAGTATCGCAACAGGGAGGGCGTATGGCTACACCTTC. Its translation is CASSIATGRAYGYTF. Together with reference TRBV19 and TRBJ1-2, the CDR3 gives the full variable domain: DGGITQSPKYLFRKEGQNVTLSCEQNLNHDAMYWYRQDPGQGLRLIYYSQIVNDFQKGDIAEGYSVSREKKESFPLTVTSAQKNPTAFYLCASSIATGRAYGYTFGSGTRLTVV.

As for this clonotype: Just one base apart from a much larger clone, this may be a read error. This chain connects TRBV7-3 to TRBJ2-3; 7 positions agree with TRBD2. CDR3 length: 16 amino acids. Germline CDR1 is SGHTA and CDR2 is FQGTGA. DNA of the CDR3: TGTGCCAGCGGCTTCCGCGCGGGAGTCGGCACAGATACGCAGTATTTT. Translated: CASGFRAGVGTDTQYF.

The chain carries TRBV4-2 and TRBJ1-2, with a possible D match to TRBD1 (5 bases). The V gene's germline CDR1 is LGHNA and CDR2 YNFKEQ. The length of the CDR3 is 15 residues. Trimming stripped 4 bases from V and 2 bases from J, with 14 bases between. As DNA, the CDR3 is TGTGCCAGCAGCCTAGGGGTGGGGGAGAACTATGGCTACACCTTC. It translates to CASSLGVGENYGYTF.

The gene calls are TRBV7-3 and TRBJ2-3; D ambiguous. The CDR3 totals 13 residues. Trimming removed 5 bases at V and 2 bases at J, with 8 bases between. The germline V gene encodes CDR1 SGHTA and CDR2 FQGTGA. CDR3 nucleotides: TGTGCCAGCAGCCCCTCGGTCACAGATACGCAGTATTTT. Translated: CASSPSVTDTQYF.

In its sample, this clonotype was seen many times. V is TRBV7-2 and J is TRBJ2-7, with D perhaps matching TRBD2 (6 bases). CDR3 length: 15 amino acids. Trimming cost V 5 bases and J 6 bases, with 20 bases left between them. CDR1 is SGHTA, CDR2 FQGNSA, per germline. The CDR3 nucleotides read TGTGCCAGCAGCCCACACGGGGGAGGTGTAGGCGAGCAGTACTTC. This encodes CASSPHGGGVGEQYF.

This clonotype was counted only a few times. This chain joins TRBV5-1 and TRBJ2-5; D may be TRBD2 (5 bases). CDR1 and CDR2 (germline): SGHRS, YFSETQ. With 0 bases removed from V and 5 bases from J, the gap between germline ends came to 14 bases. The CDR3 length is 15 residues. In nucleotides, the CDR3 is TGCGCCAGCAGCTTGGGGGAACTAGACATGGAGACCCAGTACTTC. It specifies CASSLGELDMETQYF. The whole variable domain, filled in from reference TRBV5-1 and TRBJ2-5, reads KAGVTQTPRYLIKTRGQQVTLSCSPISGHRSVSWYQQTPGQGLQFLFEYFSETQRNKGNFPGRFSGRQFSNSRSEMNVSTLELGDSALYLCASSLGELDMETQYFGPGTRLLVL.

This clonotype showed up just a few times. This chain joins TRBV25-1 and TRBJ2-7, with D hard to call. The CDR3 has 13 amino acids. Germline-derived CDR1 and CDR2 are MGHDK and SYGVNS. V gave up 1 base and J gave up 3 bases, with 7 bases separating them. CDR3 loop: CASSESSYYEQYF. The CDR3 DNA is TGTGCCAGCAGTGAATCGTCATACTACGAGCAGTACTTC.

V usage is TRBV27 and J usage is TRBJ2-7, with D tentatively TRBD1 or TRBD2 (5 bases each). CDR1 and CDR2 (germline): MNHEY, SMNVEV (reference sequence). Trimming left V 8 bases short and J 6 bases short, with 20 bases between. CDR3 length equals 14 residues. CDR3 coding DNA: TGTGCCAGCTCAATGAGGGGCAGGGTGGCCGAGCAGTACTTC. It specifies CASSMRGRVAEQYF.

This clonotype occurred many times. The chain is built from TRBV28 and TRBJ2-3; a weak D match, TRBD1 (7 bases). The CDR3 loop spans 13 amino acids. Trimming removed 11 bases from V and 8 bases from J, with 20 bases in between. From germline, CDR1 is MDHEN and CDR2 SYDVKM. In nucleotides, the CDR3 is TGTGCCCTAGGGGGCAGGGAGGAGGGTACGCAGTATTTT. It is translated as CALGGREEGTQYF. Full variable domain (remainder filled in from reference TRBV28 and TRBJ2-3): DVKVTQSSRYLVKRTGEKVFLECVQDMDHENMFWYRQDPGLGLRLIYFSYDVKMKEKGDIPEGYSVSREKKERFSLILESASTNQTSMYLCALGGREEGTQYFGPGTRLTVL.

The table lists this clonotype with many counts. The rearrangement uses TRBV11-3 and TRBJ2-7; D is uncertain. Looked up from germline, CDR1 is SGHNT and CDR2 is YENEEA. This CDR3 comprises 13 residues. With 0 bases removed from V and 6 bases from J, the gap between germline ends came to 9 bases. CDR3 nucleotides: TGTGCCAGCAGCTTAGATAGTTCGTCCGAGCAGTACTTC. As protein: CASSLDSSSEQYF.

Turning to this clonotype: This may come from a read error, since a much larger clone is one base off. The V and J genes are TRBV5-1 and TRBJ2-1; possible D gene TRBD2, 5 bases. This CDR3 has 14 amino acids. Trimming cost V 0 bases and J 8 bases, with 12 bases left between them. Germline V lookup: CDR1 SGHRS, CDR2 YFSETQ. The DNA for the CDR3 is TGCGCCAGCAGCTTGGGCAACGGGGTCGATGAGCAGTTCTTC. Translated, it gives CASSLGNGVDEQFF. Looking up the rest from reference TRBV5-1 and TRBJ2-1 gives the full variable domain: KAGVTQTPRYLIKTRGQQVTLSCSPISGHRSVSWYQQTPGQGLQFLFEYFSETQRNKGNFPGRFSGRQFSNSRSEMNVSTLELGDSALYLCASSLGNGVDEQFFGPGTRLTVL.

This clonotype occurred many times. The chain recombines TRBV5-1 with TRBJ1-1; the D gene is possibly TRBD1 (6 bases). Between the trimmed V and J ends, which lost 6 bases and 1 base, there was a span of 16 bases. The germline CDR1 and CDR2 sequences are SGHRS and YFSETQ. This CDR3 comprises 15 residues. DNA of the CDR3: TGCGCCAGCACCCAAGGGAGACAGGAGAACACTGAAGCTTTCTTT. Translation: CASTQGRQENTEAFF.

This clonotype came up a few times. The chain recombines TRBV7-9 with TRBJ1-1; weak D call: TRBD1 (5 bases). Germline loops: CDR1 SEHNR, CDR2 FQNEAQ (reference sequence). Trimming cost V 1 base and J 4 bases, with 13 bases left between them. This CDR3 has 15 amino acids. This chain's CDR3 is CASSLGGGSVTEAFF. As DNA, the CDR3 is TGTGCCAGCAGCTTAGGGGGGGGGTCGGTCACTGAAGCTTTCTTT.

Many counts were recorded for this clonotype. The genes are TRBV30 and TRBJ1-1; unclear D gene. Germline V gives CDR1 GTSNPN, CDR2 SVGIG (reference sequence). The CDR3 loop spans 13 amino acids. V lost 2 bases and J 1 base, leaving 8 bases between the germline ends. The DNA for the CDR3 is TGTGCCTGGAGTTCGGCCGGGAACACTGAAGCTTTCTTT. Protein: CAWSSAGNTEAFF.

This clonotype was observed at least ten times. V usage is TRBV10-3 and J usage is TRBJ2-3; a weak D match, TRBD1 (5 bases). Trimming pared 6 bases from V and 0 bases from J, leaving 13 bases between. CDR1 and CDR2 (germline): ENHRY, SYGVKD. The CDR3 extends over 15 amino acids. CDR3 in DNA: TGTGCCATCAGCGAGCAGGGCCCTAGCACAGATACGCAGTATTTT. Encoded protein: CAISEQGPSTDTQYF.

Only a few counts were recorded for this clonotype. This chain's CDR3 is CASSLVGLVQQETQYF. Here the CDR3 DNA reads TGTGCCAGCAGCTTAGTGGGACTAGTTCAACAAGAGACCCAGTACTTC. V and J are TRBV13 and TRBJ2-5, with 8 bases that match TRBD2. Germline V CDR1 and CDR2: PRHDT, FYEKMQ (reference sequence). This CDR3 has 16 amino acids. V was clipped by 1 base and J by 2 bases; unmatched bases: 6.

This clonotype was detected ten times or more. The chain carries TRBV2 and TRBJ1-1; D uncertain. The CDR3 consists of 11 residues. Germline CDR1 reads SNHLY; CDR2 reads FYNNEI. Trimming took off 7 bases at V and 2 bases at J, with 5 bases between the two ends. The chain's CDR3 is CASTDNTEAFF. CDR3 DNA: TGTGCCAGCACGGATAACACTGAAGCTTTCTTT.